Each of the 5 T cell receptor beta chains below was sequenced from the same sample in a study of human T cells and chemical hapten exposure. Sample time point: patch test 2, 6 weeks after DPC sensitization. Treatment denoted: therapeutic diphenylcyclopropenone sensitization with weekly scalp DPC. One entry per CDR3 protein, called by TCRdb with MiXCR from the RACE reads. The data show 100,000 or so distinct CDR3 sequences, with 7% to 10% seen just once and 2% to 2.5% held by the top ten. Sequenced material: whole blood, taken in connection with sensitization to the hapten diphenylcyclopropenone (DPC). Every receptor here comes from a woman in her thirties or forties with alopecia areata. Some clones in this sample may be carry-over from other donors' samples.

This clonotype was observed a few times. V gene TRBV9 combines with J gene TRBJ2-7; 11 bases map to TRBD2. J gave up 3 bases and V 4 bases, and 9 bases lay outside the gene matches. This CDR3 region has 16 residues. Germline CDR1 reads SGDLS; CDR2 reads YYNGEE. The chain's CDR3 is CASSPSGTSGSYEQYF. The CDR3 region has the DNA TGTGCCAGCAGCCCCTCCGGAACTAGCGGGAGCTACGAGCAGTACTTC.

The V and J genes are TRBV7-8 and TRBJ2-5; D is perhaps TRBD2 (6 bases). CDR1 SGHVS and CDR2 FQNEAQ come from the germline V gene. The V and J ends lost 1 base and 1 base respectively, with 22 bases between them. This CDR3 is built from 19 residues. CDR3 loop: CASSLVWYRRDRPQETQYF. Here the CDR3 DNA reads TGTGCCAGCAGCTTAGTTTGGTACCGGAGGGACCGTCCCCAAGAGACCCAGTACTTC. Variable domain in full (rest from reference TRBV7-8 and TRBJ2-5): GAGVSQSPRYKVAKRGQDVALRCDPISGHVSLFWYQQALGQGPEFLTYFQNEAQLDKSGLPSDRFFAERPEGSVSTLKIQRTQQEDSAVYLCASSLVWYRRDRPQETQYFGPGTRLLVL.

There are many counts of this clonotype. The chain carries TRBV11-2 and TRBJ2-3; the match to TRBD2 covers 8 bases. V shed 3 bases, J shed 5 bases, and the junction held 7 bases outside the gene matches. CDR1 is SGHAT and CDR2 is FQNNGV in the germline V gene. This CDR3 is built from 15 residues. This chain's CDR3 is CASSFVGTSEDTQYF. As DNA, the CDR3 is TGTGCCAGCAGCTTTGTAGGGACTAGTGAAGATACGCAGTATTTT. Full variable domain (outside the CDR3, taken from reference TRBV11-2 and TRBJ2-3): EAGVAQSPRYKIIEKRQSVAFWCNPISGHATLYWYQQILGQGPKLLIQFQNNGVVDDSQLPKDRFSAERLKGVDSTLKIQPAKLEDSAVYLCASSFVGTSEDTQYFGPGTRLTVL.

The CDR3 reads CSVGQGITNYGYTF. The CDR3 nucleotides are TGCAGCGTTGGGCAGGGGATTACTAACTATGGCTACACCTTC. J is TRBJ1-2 and V is TRBV29-1; a weak D match, TRBD1 (6 bases). CDR1 is SQVTM and CDR2 is ANQGSEA in the germline V gene. The V and J ends lost 4 bases and 0 bases respectively, with 12 bases between them. The CDR3 runs to 14 residues. The full variable domain, rest sourced from reference TRBV29-1 and TRBJ1-2, is SAVISQKPSRDICQRGTSLTIQCQVDSQVTMMFWYRQQPGQSLTLIATANQGSEATYESGFVIDKFPISRPNLTFSTLTVSNMSPEDSSIYLCSVGQGITNYGYTFGSGTRLTVV.

This chain joins TRBV10-3 and TRBJ2-3; 13 nucleotides match TRBD2. The V gene end was trimmed by 6 bases and the J gene end by 1 base; junction bases not matched to a gene: 7. CDR1 and CDR2 from the germline V gene are ENHRY and SYGVKD. The CDR3 runs to 17 residues. The CDR3 is CAIRRGLAGPGTDTQYF. The CDR3 DNA follows: TGTGCCATCAGGAGGGGACTAGCGGGACCGGGCACAGATACGCAGTATTTT.